The 10 T cell receptor beta chains in this list originate from one sample, sequenced in a study of regulatory and conventional T cells in RAG deficiency. Sequencing used immunoSEQ multiplex PCR; TCRdb keeps in-frame clones, though not all of them. Of about 46,000 clones listed, 90% were seen once; the top ten hold 0.51%. The sorted conventional CD4+ T cells were CD25-low and CD127-high, with genomic DNA sequenced. The same data also contributed to another study, on regulatory T cells. This second study says: The primer mix had 52 TRBV and 13 TRBJ primers.

Sequencing was carried out using CD4+ effector T cells sorted from blood. These receptors all stem from a human donor in good health.

This chain joins TRBV4-2 and TRBJ1-2, with D maybe TRBD1 (5 bases). With 0 bases removed from V and 8 bases from J, the gap between germline ends came to 10 bases. The germline CDR1 and CDR2 sequences are LGHNA and YNFKEQ. This CDR3 has 13 residues. The CDR3 coding sequence is TGTGCCAGCAGCCAAGATCAGAAGGGGGGCTACACCTTC. This sequence encodes CASSQDQKGGYTF.

The CDR3: CASSSQGQETQYF. The DNA of the CDR3 is TGTGCCAGTAGTTCACAGGGCCAAGAGACCCAGTACTTC. J is TRBJ2-5 and V is TRBV19; a weak D match, TRBD1 (6 bases). The germline V gene has CDR1 LNHDA and CDR2 SQIVND (reference sequence). Trimming took 5 bases from V and 1 from J, leaving 8 bases between them. The CDR3 sequence is 13 residues long.

The CDR3 region has the DNA TGTGCCAGCAGGCTGGACAGGGGGAGCACAGATACGCAGTATTTT. Amino acid sequence: CASRLDRGSTDTQYF. The V gene is TRBV6-5, the J gene TRBJ2-3; 10 bases agree with TRBD1. The germline CDR1 and CDR2 sequences are MNHEY and SVGAGI. V trimming: 6 bases; J trimming: 0 bases; junction bases outside the gene matches: 3. There are 15 residues in the CDR3.

The DNA of the CDR3 is TGCGCCAGCAGCAGCGGAACAGGGGGCGCGGGCTTCTACACCTTC. This sequence encodes CASSSGTGGAGFYTF. This chain connects TRBV5-1 to TRBJ1-2; TRBD1 aligns across 9 bases. Unmatched junction bases numbered 14, after V lost 4 bases and J lost 10 bases. CDR3 length: 15 amino acids. The germline gives CDR1 SGHRS, CDR2 YFSETQ. The full variable domain, in which reference TRBV5-1 and TRBJ1-2 provide the parts outside the CDR3, is KAGVTQTPRYLIKTRGQQVTLSCSPISGHRSVSWYQQTPGQGLQFLFEYFSETQRNKGNFPGRFSGRQFSNSRSEMNVSTLELGDSALYLCASSSGTGGAGFYTFGSGTRLTVV.

The rearrangement uses TRBV6-5 and TRBJ1-2; D not certain. V lost 5 bases and J lost 4, with 14 bases in between. The CDR3 is made up of 14 amino acids. The V gene's germline CDR1 is MNHEY and CDR2 SVGAGI. CDR3 amino acids: CASSLEGVGYGYTF. The CDR3 nucleotides are TGTGCCAGCAGTCTGGAGGGAGTGGGCTATGGCTACACCTTC.

V is TRBV11-3 and J is TRBJ2-2; tentative D call: TRBD1 (6 bases). V lost 3 bases and J 1 base, leaving 6 bases between the germline ends. The CDR3 sequence is 14 residues long. Germline V gene data show CDR1 as SGHNT and CDR2 as YENEEA. The CDR3 sequence: CASSLTGNTGELFF. CDR3 nucleotides: TGTGCCAGCAGCTTGACAGGGAACACCGGGGAGCTGTTTTTT.

The genes are TRBV19 and TRBJ1-2; 7 bases map to TRBD1. The CDR3 spans 15 residues. Germline-derived CDR1 and CDR2 are LNHDA and SQIVND (reference sequence). V shed 8 bases, J shed 4 bases, and the junction held 13 bases outside the gene matches. CDR3 DNA: TGTGCCAGTGGGCCGGGACAGTTCACTTTCTATGGCTACACCTTC. This sequence encodes CASGPGQFTFYGYTF.

The rearrangement links TRBV29-1 to TRBJ1-2; 9 positions agree with TRBD1. Germline V gene sequence: CDR1 SQVTM, CDR2 ANQGSEA. The V and J ends lost 7 bases and 4 bases, in that order; junction bases with no gene match: 16. This CDR3 has 16 amino acids. DNA of the CDR3: TGCAGCGCCGGGGACAGGGCCCGTTCGACCCCCTATGGCTACACCTTC. Protein: CSAGDRARSTPYGYTF.

This chain connects TRBV10-2 to TRBJ1-1; D remains ambiguous. This CDR3 is built from 14 residues. Per germline, CDR1 WSHSY and CDR2 SAAADI. The V and J ends lost 7 bases and 1 base respectively, with 13 bases between them. CDR3 protein: CASTQSGQNTEAFF. CDR3 bases: TGCGCCAGCACCCAGTCAGGTCAGAACACTGAAGCTTTCTTT.

V gene TRBV14 combines with J gene TRBJ2-1; no firm D call. The length of the CDR3 is 14 residues. Trimming removed 5 bases at V and 0 bases at J, with 8 bases between. In germline, CDR1 is SGHDN, CDR2 FVKESK. The CDR3 protein is CASSATFSYNEQFF. DNA of the CDR3: TGTGCCAGCAGCGCCACTTTCTCCTACAATGAGCAGTTCTTC.